Listed below are T cell receptor beta chains from one sample, sequenced in a study of blood T cell repertoires in COVID-19. Profiled with immunoSEQ multiplex PCR; TCRdb holds only in-frame clones, not every one. The repertoire holds about 220,000 clones, approximately 85% seen once, with about 5.6% in the top ten. The sequenced sample was peripheral blood. These receptors were taken from a woman in her 70s with COVID-19, enrolled during active disease. The CDR3 runs from the conserved cysteine through the conserved F or W. Fields, in order: V gene, clone size, D gene, J gene, CDR3 protein, CDR3 DNA. The D gene is left open where the match is weak. Not every row has a clone size; where given, it reads once, few, many or a size class.

TRBV7-8,.,.,TRBJ2-1,CASSLETRQGYHNEQFF,TGTGCCAGCAGCTTAGAAACGAGGCAGGGGTACCACAATGAGCAGTTCTTC
TRBV5-5,.,.,TRBJ2-5,CASSPEWGGGETQYF,TGTGCCAGCAGCCCAGAGTGGGGGGGCGGTGAGACCCAGTACTTC
TRBV5-6,.,TRBD1,TRBJ1-1,CASSFGQGRTEAFF,TGTGCCAGCAGCTTTGGACAGGGTAGAACTGAAGCTTTCTTT
TRBV4-1,.,TRBD2,TRBJ2-1,CASSQPTSRPDEQFF,TGCGCCAGCAGCCAACCGACTAGCCGCCCGGATGAGCAGTTCTTC
TRBV2,.,.,TRBJ2-1,CASSGLAGPGNEQFF,TGTGCCAGCAGTGGGTTGGCGGGGCCCGGCAATGAGCAGTTCTTC
TRBV28,few,TRBD1,TRBJ2-7,CASSLTGAYYEQYF,TGTGCCAGCAGTTTAACAGGGGCCTATTACGAGCAGTACTTC
TRBV29-1,.,TRBD1,TRBJ2-5,CSVPDRVWGETQYF,TGCAGCGTTCCAGACAGGGTATGGGGGGAGACCCAGTACTTC
TRBV6-2/TRBV6-3,.,.,TRBJ2-3,CASSYYLKSDTQYF,TGTGCCAGCAGTTACTACTTAAAATCCGATACGCAGTATTTT
TRBV11-2,few,TRBD1,TRBJ1-5,CASSSDRGSQPQHF,TGTGCCAGCAGCTCAGACAGGGGGAGTCAGCCCCAGCATTTT
TRBV7-6,.,.,TRBJ2-2,CASSGQVHTGELFF,TGTGCCAGCAGCGGCCAGGTGCACACCGGGGAGCTGTTTTTT
TRBV27,.,TRBD1,TRBJ1-5,CASDRNTGGWSNQPQHF,TGTGCCAGCGACCGAAACACAGGGGGCTGGAGCAATCAGCCCCAGCATTTT
TRBV18,.,TRBD2,TRBJ2-7,CASSLLGLAGVEQYF,TGTGCCAGCTCACTTCTGGGACTAGCGGGAGTAGAGCAGTACTTC
TRBV7-2,.,TRBD2,TRBJ2-4,CASSLVGLAGGVKNIQYF,TGTGCCAGCAGCTTAGTAGGACTAGCGGGAGGGGTAAAAAACATTCAGTACTTC
TRBV4-3,.,.,TRBJ2-5,CASSQDGGDTLYF,TGCGCCAGCAGCCAAGATGGGGGGGACACCCTGTACTTC
TRBV5-4,few,.,TRBJ2-7,CASALDLNDYEQYF,TGTGCCAGTGCACTAGATCTCAACGACTACGAGCAGTACTTC
TRBV3-1/TRBV3-2,.,TRBD1,TRBJ2-1,CASSQEGTGLSYNEQFF,TGTGCCAGCAGCCAAGAAGGGACAGGTCTCTCATACAATGAGCAGTTCTTC
TRBV3-1/TRBV3-2,.,TRBD2,TRBJ2-5,CASSPSGGSGRETQYF,TGTGCCAGCAGCCCTTCCGGGGGTAGCGGGAGAGAGACCCAGTACTTC
TRBV3-1/TRBV3-2,.,TRBD2,TRBJ2-7,CASSQGLAGVVDEQYF,TGTGCCAGCAGCCAGGGACTAGCGGGAGTTGTCGACGAGCAGTACTTC
TRBV6-2/TRBV6-3,few,.,TRBJ2-7,CASSYLGLHYEQYF,TGTGCCAGCAGTTACTTGGGACTGCACTACGAGCAGTACTTC
TRBV5-1,.,TRBD1,TRBJ2-5,CASSGQGAMETQYF,TGCGCCAGCAGTGGGCAGGGGGCGATGGAGACCCAGTACTTC
TRBV5-6,.,.,TRBJ2-5,CASSLNGRRSQETQYF,TGTGCCAGCAGCTTGAACGGGAGAAGAAGCCAAGAGACCCAGTACTTC
TRBV7-8,.,.,TRBJ1-2,CASSSRDATYGYTF,TGTGCCAGCAGCTCCCGTGACGCGACTTATGGCTACACCTTC
TRBV7-3,.,.,TRBJ2-1,CASSDQASGEQFF,TGTGCCAGCAGCGACCAGGCGTCGGGAGAGCAGTTCTTC
TRBV29-1,.,TRBD2,TRBJ2-7,CSVTSGSSYEQYF,TGCAGCGTCACTAGCGGGAGCTCCTACGAGCAGTACTTC
TRBV5-5,.,TRBD1,TRBJ1-4,CASSFGQATNEKLFF,TGTGCCAGCAGCTTCGGACAGGCAACTAATGAAAAACTGTTTTTT
TRBV19,.,TRBD1,TRBJ1-1,CASRQGYTEAFF,TGTGCCAGCCGACAGGGCTACACTGAAGCTTTCTTT
TRBV29-1,few,.,TRBJ2-2,CSVTTGTSNTGELFF,TGCAGCGTGACGACAGGGACTTCGAACACCGGGGAGCTGTTTTTT
TRBV19,.,TRBD1,TRBJ2-2,CASRGTGGPDGLFF,TGTGCCAGTAGAGGGACAGGGGGGCCGGATGGGCTGTTTTTT
TRBV24-1,few,TRBD1,TRBJ2-1,CATRPGDRALDEQFF,TGTGCCACCCGTCCGGGGGACAGGGCCTTGGATGAGCAGTTCTTC
TRBV10-1,.,.,TRBJ1-5,CASSESTTAINQPQHF,TGCGCCAGCAGTGAGTCGACAACAGCTATTAATCAGCCCCAGCATTTT
TRBV2,once,TRBD2,TRBJ2-2,CASSSSGGKAGELFF,TGTGCCAGTTCCTCTAGCGGGGGAAAAGCCGGGGAGCTGTTTTTT
TRBV20-1,.,TRBD2,TRBJ2-3,CSASSPAGTTDTQYF,TGCAGTGCTAGTAGTCCAGCGGGGACCACAGATACGCAGTATTTT
TRBV5-1,.,TRBD1,TRBJ2-7,CASSGGQGPYEQYF,TGCGCCAGCAGCGGGGGACAGGGACCCTACGAGCAGTACTTC
TRBV12-3/TRBV12-4,.,.,TRBJ1-6,CASRILQNSPLHF,TGTGCCAGCAGGATCCTACAGAATTCACCCCTCCACTTT
TRBV4-1,.,.,TRBJ1-3,CASSRQEAGNTIYF,TGCGCCAGCAGCCGCCAAGAGGCGGGAAACACCATATATTTT
TRBV4-3,.,.,TRBJ2-5,CASSQVTAAETQYF,TGCGCCAGCAGCCAAGTTACAGCGGCGGAGACCCAGTACTTC
TRBV4-3,.,.,TRBJ1-4,CASSQGGSWGEKLFF,TGCGCCAGCAGCCAAGGGGGCAGTTGGGGCGAAAAACTGTTTTTT
TRBV27,.,.,TRBJ1-1,CASSSAGVEAFF,TGTGCCAGCAGTTCGGCAGGGGTTGAAGCTTTCTTT
TRBV6-5,.,.,TRBJ2-7,CASSYSIGIIYEQYF,TGTGCCAGCAGTTACTCGATCGGGATTATCTACGAGCAGTACTTC
TRBV11-3,.,.,TRBJ2-2,CASSSHFDSSMNGELFF,TGTGCCAGCAGCTCCCACTTTGACAGTTCGATGAACGGGGAGCTGTTTTTT
TRBV18,.,.,TRBJ1-6,CASSPRESPSPYNSPLHF,TGTGCCAGCTCACCACGGGAGAGTCCTAGTCCATATAATTCACCCCTCCACTTT
TRBV6-5,.,TRBD2,TRBJ2-3,CASWEGRQMDTQYF,TGTGCCAGCTGGGAGGGACGACAGATGGATACGCAGTATTTT
TRBV10-1,.,.,TRBJ2-3,CASSDGTGYTDTQYF,TGCGCCAGCAGTGATGGTACGGGGTACACAGATACGCAGTATTTT
TRBV28,few,.,TRBJ1-3,CASSEDSLGGNTIYF,TGTGCCAGCAGTGAGGACTCACTGGGTGGAAACACCATATATTTT
TRBV6-5,.,TRBD2,TRBJ2-1,CASRSTSGRYNEQFF,TGTGCCAGCAGATCGACTAGCGGGAGGTACAATGAGCAGTTCTTC
TRBV5-6,few,.,TRBJ1-3,CASSLRGSGNTIYF,TGTGCCAGCAGCTTGCGGGGATCTGGAAACACCATATATTTT
TRBV27,.,.,TRBJ2-5,CASSPQEYPGQLQETQYF,TGTGCCAGCAGCCCCCAGGAATATCCCGGACAGCTCCAAGAGACCCAGTACTTC
TRBV5-8,.,.,TRBJ1-1,CASSFRGNTEAFF,TGTGCCAGCAGCTTTCGCGGTAACACTGAAGCTTTCTTT
TRBV27,once,TRBD1,TRBJ1-1,CASSPGMGQGSMNTEAFF,TGTGCCAGCAGTCCCGGCATGGGACAGGGGAGTATGAACACTGAAGCTTTCTTT
TRBV5-4,.,TRBD1,TRBJ2-7,CASSLVGTVSSYEQYF,TGTGCCAGCAGCTTGGTCGGGACAGTCAGCTCCTACGAGCAGTACTTC
TRBV18,once,.,TRBJ1-5,CASSDGVDQPQHF,TGTGCCAGCTCAGACGGGGTAGATCAGCCCCAGCATTTT